The clone carrying this TCR beta chain came up once. The sample is drawn from a study of blood T cell repertoires in COVID-19. J was trimmed by 0 bases and V by 5 bases; bases with no gene match: 5. Looked up from germline, CDR1 is SGHNT and CDR2 is YYREEE (reference sequence). CDR3 length equals 14 residues. Method: immunoSEQ multiplex PCR; TCRdb's copy keeps in-frame clones and lacks some. The sample gives about 89,000 clones, around 96% of which show up once; approximately 4.3% is in the top ten. This clonotype originated in a human donor with active COVID-19. The donor label of this sample is uncertain. The chain combines TRBV5-4 with TRBJ2-7; 7 nucleotides match TRBD1. Specimen: peripheral blood. CDR3 DNA: TGTGCCAGCAGGGAAGGGACAGACTCCTACGAGCAGTACTTC. Translated: CASREGTDSYEQYF.